This TCR beta chain originates from a study of OX40 agonist ivuxolimab in advanced cancers. The CDR3 runs to 13 residues. Germline loops: CDR1 LNHNV, CDR2 YYDKDF (reference sequence). The germline V and J ends were trimmed by 5 bases and 4 bases, with 11 bases remaining between them. Clones were read by immunoSEQ multiplex PCR, and TCRdb kept only the in-frame ones, dropping some. This sample has roughly 70,000 clones, with 80% to 90% found just once. The chain recombines TRBV15 with TRBJ1-1; D not certain. This sample comprised CD4+ or CD8+ T cells sorted from blood, obtained in a trial of the OX40 agonist ivuxolimab. This TCR came from an adult with an advanced solid tumor such as melanoma, head and neck, liver or kidney cancer. The CDR3 nucleotides read TGTGCCACCAGCTTGCACAGTCTCACTGAAGCTTTCTTT. Its protein is CATSLHSLTEAFF.